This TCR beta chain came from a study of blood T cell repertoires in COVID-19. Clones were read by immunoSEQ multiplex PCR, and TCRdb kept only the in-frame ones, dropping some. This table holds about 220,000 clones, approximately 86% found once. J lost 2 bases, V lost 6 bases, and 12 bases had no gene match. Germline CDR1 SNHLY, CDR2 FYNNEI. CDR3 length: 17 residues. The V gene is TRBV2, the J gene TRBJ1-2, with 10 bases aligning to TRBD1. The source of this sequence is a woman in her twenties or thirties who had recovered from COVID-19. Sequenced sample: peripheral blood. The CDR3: CASSGIRTGGSNYGYTF. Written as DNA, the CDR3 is TGTGCCAGCAGCGGGATCAGGACAGGGGGTTCCAACTATGGCTACACCTTC.